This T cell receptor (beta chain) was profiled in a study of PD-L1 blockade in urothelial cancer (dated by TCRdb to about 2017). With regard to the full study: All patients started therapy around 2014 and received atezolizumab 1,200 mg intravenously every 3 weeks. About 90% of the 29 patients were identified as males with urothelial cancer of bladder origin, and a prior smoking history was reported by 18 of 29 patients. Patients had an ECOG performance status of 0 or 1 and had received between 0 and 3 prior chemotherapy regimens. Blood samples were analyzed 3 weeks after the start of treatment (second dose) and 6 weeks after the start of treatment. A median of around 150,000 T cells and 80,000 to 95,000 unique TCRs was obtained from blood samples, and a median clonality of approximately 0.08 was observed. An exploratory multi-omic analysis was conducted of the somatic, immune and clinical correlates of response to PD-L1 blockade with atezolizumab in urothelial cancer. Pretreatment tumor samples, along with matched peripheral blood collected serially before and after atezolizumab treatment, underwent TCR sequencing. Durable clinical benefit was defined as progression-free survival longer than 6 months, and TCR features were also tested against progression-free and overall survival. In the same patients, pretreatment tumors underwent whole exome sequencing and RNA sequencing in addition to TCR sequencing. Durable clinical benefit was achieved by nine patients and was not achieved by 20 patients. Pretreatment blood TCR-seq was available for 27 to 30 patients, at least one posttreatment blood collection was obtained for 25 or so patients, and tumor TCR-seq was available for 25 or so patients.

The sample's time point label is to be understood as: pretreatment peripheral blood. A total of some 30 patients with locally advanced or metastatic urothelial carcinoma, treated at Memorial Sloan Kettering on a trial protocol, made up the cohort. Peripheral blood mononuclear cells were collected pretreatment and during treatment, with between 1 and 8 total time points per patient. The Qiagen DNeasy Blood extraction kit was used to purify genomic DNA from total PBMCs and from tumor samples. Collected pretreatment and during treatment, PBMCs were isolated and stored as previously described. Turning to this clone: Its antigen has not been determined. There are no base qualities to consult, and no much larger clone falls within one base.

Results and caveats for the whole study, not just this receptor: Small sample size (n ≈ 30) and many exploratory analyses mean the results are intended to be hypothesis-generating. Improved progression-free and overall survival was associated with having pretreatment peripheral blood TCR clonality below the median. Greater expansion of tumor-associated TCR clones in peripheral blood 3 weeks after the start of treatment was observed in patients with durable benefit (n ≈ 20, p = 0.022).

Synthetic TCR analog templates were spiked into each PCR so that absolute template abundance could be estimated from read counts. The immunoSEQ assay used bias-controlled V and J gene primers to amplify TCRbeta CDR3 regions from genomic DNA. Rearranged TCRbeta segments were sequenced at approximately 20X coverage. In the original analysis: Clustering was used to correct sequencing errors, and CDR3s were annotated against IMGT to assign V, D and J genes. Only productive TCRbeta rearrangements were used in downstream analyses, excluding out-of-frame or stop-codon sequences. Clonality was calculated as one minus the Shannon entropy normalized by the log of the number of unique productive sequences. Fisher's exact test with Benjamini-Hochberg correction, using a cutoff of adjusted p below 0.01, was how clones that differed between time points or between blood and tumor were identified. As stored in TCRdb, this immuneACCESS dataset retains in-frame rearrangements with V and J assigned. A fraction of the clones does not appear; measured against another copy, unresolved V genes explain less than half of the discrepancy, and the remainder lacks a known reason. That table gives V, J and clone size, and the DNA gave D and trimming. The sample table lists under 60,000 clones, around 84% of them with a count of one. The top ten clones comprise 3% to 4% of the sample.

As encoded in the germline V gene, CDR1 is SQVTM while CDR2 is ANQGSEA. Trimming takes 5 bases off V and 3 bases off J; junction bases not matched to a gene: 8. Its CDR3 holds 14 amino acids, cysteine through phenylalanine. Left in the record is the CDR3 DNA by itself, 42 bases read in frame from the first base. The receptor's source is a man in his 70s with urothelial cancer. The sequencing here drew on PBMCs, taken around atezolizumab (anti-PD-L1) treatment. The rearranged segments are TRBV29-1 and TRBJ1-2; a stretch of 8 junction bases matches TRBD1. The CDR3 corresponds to CSVLPTGVDYGYTF. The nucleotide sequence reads TGCAGCGTTCTGCCGACAGGGGTCGACTATGGCTACACCTTC.